This TCR beta chain originates from a study of tumor-infiltrating lymphocytes in primary liver carcinoma. Background on the study: Subjects consisted of male and female patients aged 30 to 69 years. Spanning 4.2 to 10 cm, the tumors were T1-T3 N0M0.

Constant-region priming of 500 to 550 ng total RNA yielded TCR beta cDNA. Three rounds of nested multiplex PCR with slightly modified ARM-PCR produced TCR beta libraries. Amplification in the first two PCR rounds was performed using TRBV1-TRBV30 forward primers and a C-beta reverse primer for approximately 10 cycles each. TCRdb processed the multiplex PCR reads anew with MiXCR; each CDR3 protein has one entry. This table holds around 78,000 distinct CDR3 sequences, 71% found once. DNA and RNA were both co-extracted from approximately 20-30 mg of bulk tissue that had not been sorted. In every tumor sample, viable tumor cells made up over 90%. Per germline, CDR1 MGHRA and CDR2 YSYEKL. This CDR3 spans 16 amino acids. A remark on this clonotype: The junction and the germline gene differ at one end; a read error may be behind it.

What was sequenced was liver tumor tissue from sampling region 4. Indicated subset: tumor region T4, right-lateral pole. This sequence joins TRBV4-1 and TRBJ1-4; D call uncertain. The clonotype was recovered from an older woman with primary liver carcinoma and hepatitis B virus infection. CDR3 protein: CACSQDLYRSNEKQFF. For the CDR3, the DNA is TGCGCCTGCAGCCAAGATCTCTATAGGTCTAATGAAAAACAGTTTTTT.